Following are 6 T cell receptor beta chains from one sample sequenced in a study of synovial regulatory T cells in juvenile arthritis. TCRdb's table, derived via immunoSEQ multiplex PCR, lists solely in-frame clones and lacks some. The sample totals about 10,000 clones. Sequenced input: Treg cells from blood. Subset: remaining (HLA-DR-negative) circulating blood Treg cells. The receptors were sampled from a donor aged 2-35 years with juvenile idiopathic arthritis.

CDR3: CASSSPREGANEKLFF. The chain combines TRBV5-5 with TRBJ1-4. The V gene's germline CDR1 is SGHKS and CDR2 YYEKEE (reference sequence). The CDR3 loop spans 16 amino acids. The entry carries no DNA sequence.

This CDR3 is CAISESSGRGNTEAFF. V gene TRBV10-3 combines with J gene TRBJ1-1. Germline CDR1 and CDR2: ENHRY and SYGVKD. The CDR3 extends over 16 amino acids. No DNA has been recorded.

J is TRBJ2-3 and V is TRBV5-1; the TCRdb D gene call, TRBD2, has no DNA to confirm it. Germline lookup yields CDR1 SGHRS and CDR2 YFSETQ. The CDR3 spans 12 residues. No DNA has been recorded. This CDR3 reads CASSLSTDTQYF.

The CDR3 reads CASSPATGRDGYTF. The V gene is TRBV7-9, the J gene TRBJ1-2. CDR3 length: 14 residues. Nucleotide data are not available. Per germline, CDR1 SEHNR and CDR2 FQNEAQ (reference sequence).

This chain connects TRBV5-1 to TRBJ2-7; TCRdb outputs TRBD1, but without DNA this stays unchecked. Germline CDR1 is SGHRS and CDR2 is YFSETQ. The CDR3 sequence is 12 residues long. No DNA is listed. The CDR3 loop is CASSATGNEQYF.

According to its frequency, this clone is medium-sized. This rearrangement joins TRBV4-1 to TRBJ2-7. The germline V gene has CDR1 MGHRA and CDR2 YSYEKL. The length of the CDR3 is 11 residues. No DNA is recorded. CDR3 residues: CASSQDSEQYF.